A selection of T cell receptor beta chains follows, all from one sample in a study of T cell changes during pregnancy in multiple sclerosis. Some clones are missing from TCRdb's copy, which holds only in-frame ones; the method was immunoSEQ multiplex PCR. The sample includes fewer than 45,000 clones, over 80% of them seen just once. Sequenced material: CD4+ T cells from peripheral blood mononuclear cells, taken in the third trimester of pregnancy. The receptor source for this set is a female donor in good health, enrolled as a control in a pregnancy study. Both conserved end residues are part of each CDR3. D genes are given only for firm matches. Rows may omit the clone size; those that give it use once, few, many or a size class.

v_gene	d_gene	j_gene	abundance	CDR3nt	CDR3aa
TRBV19	-	TRBJ2-1	once	TGTGCCAGTAGTATGGGAGACAATGAGCAGTTCTTC	CASSMGDNEQFF
TRBV9	-	TRBJ2-1	-	TGTGCCAGCAGCCCACGGGTTAGCGATAACAATGAGCAGTTCTTC	CASSPRVSDNNEQFF
TRBV6-5	TRBD2	TRBJ2-7	-	TGTGCCAGTGCGCGGGGGATAGCTGACTCCTACGAGCAGTACTTC	CASARGIADSYEQYF
TRBV5-6	-	TRBJ1-2	-	TGTGCCAGCAGCTTGCAGGGCGAGGGCTACACCTTC	CASSLQGEGYTF
TRBV28	-	TRBJ2-7	-	TGTGCCAGCAGTGCCGCCCTACAGGGCGGAGAGCAGTACTTC	CASSAALQGGEQYF
TRBV9	TRBD2	TRBJ2-3	-	TGTGCCAGCAGCGGACGACTAGCGGGAGGCACAGATACGCAGTATTTT	CASSGRLAGGTDTQYF
TRBV19	TRBD1	TRBJ1-5	once	TGTGCCACTTCCGGACAGGGCAATCAGCCCCAGCATTTT	CATSGQGNQPQHF
TRBV6-5	-	TRBJ1-6	once	TGTGCCAGCAGTTACTCAGGGCCGGGGGGCAATTCACCCCTCCACTTT	CASSYSGPGGNSPLHF
TRBV30	-	TRBJ1-5	few	TGTGCCTGGAGTTTGGACACCACCAATCAGCCCCAGCATTTT	CAWSLDTTNQPQHF
TRBV7-9	TRBD1	TRBJ1-4	-	TGTGCCAGCAGGGGGGACAGGGGCGAAAAACTGTTTTTT	CASRGDRGEKLFF
TRBV7-8	-	TRBJ2-5	-	TGTGCCAGCAGCTTATCCGCACAGACAAAGCAAGAGACCCAGTACTTC	CASSLSAQTKQETQYF
TRBV28	-	TRBJ1-1	-	TGTGCCAGCAGTTCACCGGGTCAGGGTCCCACTGAAGCTTTCTTT	CASSSPGQGPTEAFF
TRBV7-9	TRBD1	TRBJ1-1	-	TGTGCCAGCAGGACGAGGGGGACAGAACAAGAAGCTTTCTTT	CASRTRGTEQEAFF
TRBV10-1	TRBD2	TRBJ2-1	-	TGCGCCAGCAGTGAGCTTGCGGGGGGCCTTAGCTCCTACAATGAGCAGTTCTTC	CASSELAGGLSSYNEQFF
TRBV30	TRBD1	TRBJ2-2	-	TGTGCCTGGAGTGTACCGGACAGGGTTAGGGAGCTGTTTTTT	CAWSVPDRVRELFF
TRBV29-1	TRBD1	TRBJ2-3	-	TGCAGCGTAGAAACCGGGACAGGGGGGGCAGATACGCAGTATTTT	CSVETGTGGADTQYF
TRBV6-5	-	TRBJ1-2	-	TGTGCCAGCAGTTACTCGATATTAGGGGGCTATGGCTACACCTTC	CASSYSILGGYGYTF
TRBV6-6	-	TRBJ2-1	-	TGTGCCAGCATCTTACAGGCCGAAGCCAAGCAGTTCTTC	CASILQAEAKQFF
TRBV2	-	TRBJ1-1	-	TGTGCCAGCAGGTTCCGGGTCTCGTACACTGAAGCTTTCTTT	CASRFRVSYTEAFF
TRBV7-8	-	TRBJ2-5	-	TGTGCCAGCAGTCTATCATCTAGTTTCCAAGAGACCCAGTACTTC	CASSLSSSFQETQYF
TRBV19	-	TRBJ2-3	-	TGTGCCAGTAGTATAGAGGGCCGAGGGACAGATACGCAGTATTTT	CASSIEGRGTDTQYF
TRBV28	TRBD2	TRBJ2-1	-	TGTGCCAGCAGTCCTAACTTGGGCGGGAGGGCAATTGAGCAGTTCTTC	CASSPNLGGRAIEQFF
TRBV4-3	-	TRBJ1-1	-	TGCGCCAGCAGCCAAGATAGAGTAATTGCCCCTGAAGCTTTCTTT	CASSQDRVIAPEAFF
TRBV28	TRBD2	TRBJ2-1	-	TGTGCCAGCAGTCTCACACTAGCGGGAGTGCCTGATGAGCAGTTCTTC	CASSLTLAGVPDEQFF
TRBV7-9	TRBD1	TRBJ2-7	-	TGTGCCATAGGACAGGGGGCGACTCCCGTCGAGTTC	CAIGQGATPVEF
TRBV30	TRBD1	TRBJ1-5	once	TGTGCCTGGAGGGGTGACAGGGCAGGACAGCCCCAGCATTTT	CAWRGDRAGQPQHF
TRBV19	-	TRBJ1-2	-	TGTGCCAGTAGTACCCAGGGACATCCTAACTATGGCTACACCTTC	CASSTQGHPNYGYTF
TRBV19	TRBD1	TRBJ2-6	-	TGTGCCACTAGGGGACAGGCGGGTTCTGGGGCCAACGTCCTGACTTTC	CATRGQAGSGANVLTF
TRBV7-9	TRBD1	TRBJ1-2	-	TGTGCCAGCAGCCTGGGACAGGGAAGGAGCTACACCTTC	CASSLGQGRSYTF
TRBV7-2	TRBD2	TRBJ2-7	-	TGTGCCAGCAGCCCGGGACTAGCGGGAGGGGTCCAGAACTTC	CASSPGLAGGVQNF
TRBV21-1	-	TRBJ2-5	-	TGTGCCAGCAGCAAAGGGGTTGGGGGCGCGGGCGAGACCCAGTACTTC	CASSKGVGGAGETQYF
TRBV29-1	TRBD1	TRBJ1-5	-	TGCAGCGTTGTGGACAGGTACAATCAGCCCCAGCATTTT	CSVVDRYNQPQHF
TRBV6-5	TRBD1	TRBJ1-1	-	TGTGCCAGCCGAAGGGGGCGACTGAACACTGAAGCTTTCTTT	CASRRGRLNTEAFF
TRBV19	-	TRBJ1-1	-	TGTGCCAGTAAACCGGACAGGAACACTGAAGCTTTCTTT	CASKPDRNTEAFF
TRBV4-1	-	TRBJ2-2	-	TGCGCCAGCAGCCAAGAAGGAGGGGCCGGTACCGGGGAGCTGTTTTTT	CASSQEGGAGTGELFF
TRBV28	TRBD1	TRBJ2-1	-	TGTGCCAGCAGTCCAACAGGGGTCGGATCCTACAATGAGCAGTTCTTC	CASSPTGVGSYNEQFF
TRBV6-5	TRBD1	TRBJ1-2	-	TGTGCCAGCAGAGCACCCAGGGGGAACTATGGCTACACCTTC	CASRAPRGNYGYTF
TRBV4-3	-	TRBJ1-5	few	TGCGCCAGCAGCCGTACCAGGAATCAGCCCCAGCATTTT	CASSRTRNQPQHF
TRBV7-2	TRBD2	TRBJ2-1	-	TGTGCCAGCAGCACGCAGACTAGCGGGACCCCCAATGAGCAGTTCTTC	CASSTQTSGTPNEQFF
TRBV11-2	TRBD1	TRBJ1-1	-	TGTGCCAGCAGGTCAGGGGGAAACACTGAAGCTTTCTTT	CASRSGGNTEAFF
TRBV11-2	TRBD1	TRBJ2-7	-	TGTGCCAGCAGCGCCGGGACAGGTGGGACCTACGAGCAGTACTTC	CASSAGTGGTYEQYF
TRBV6-1	-	TRBJ1-5	-	TGTGCCAGCAGTGGTCCCGGTAGCAATCAGCCCCAGCATTTT	CASSGPGSNQPQHF
TRBV19	-	TRBJ2-7	-	TGTGCCAGTAATCCGGGGATCCCCTACGAGCAGTACTTC	CASNPGIPYEQYF
TRBV7-2	TRBD2	TRBJ2-3	-	TGTGCCAGCAGCTTGGTAGCGGGAGGAAGCACAGATACGCAGTATTTT	CASSLVAGGSTDTQYF
TRBV6-6	-	TRBJ2-2	-	TGTGCCAGCAGTCTCCTCAGGGAAACCGGGGAGCTGTTTTTT	CASSLLRETGELFF
TRBV14	-	TRBJ1-1	few	TGTGCCAGGCCTTTTGGGGGGGCGAACACTGAAGCTTTCTTT	CARPFGGANTEAFF
TRBV5-5	TRBD1	TRBJ2-1	-	TGTGCCAGCAGCTTAGGACAGGGGTGGTTAAATGAGCAGTTCTTC	CASSLGQGWLNEQFF
TRBV18	TRBD1	TRBJ1-3	-	TGTGCCAGCTCCCGTCCCGGGACAGGCCTCCCCTCTGGAAACACCATATATTTT	CASSRPGTGLPSGNTIYF
TRBV30	TRBD2	TRBJ2-3	-	TGTGCCTGGAGGGACACGACTAGCGGGAGTATCACAGATACGCAGTATTTT	CAWRDTTSGSITDTQYF
TRBV6-6	TRBD1	TRBJ1-5	-	TGTGCCAGCAGTTACGGGGGGACAGGGGGACAGCCCCAGCATTTT	CASSYGGTGGQPQHF
TRBV6-1	TRBD2	TRBJ2-7	-	TGTGCCAGCAGAAGTAGCGGGAGCTCCTACGAGCAGTACTTC	CASRSSGSSYEQYF